These 25 T cell receptor beta chains came from one sample sequenced in a study of response to subunit inactivated influenza vaccine. MiXCR, applied by TCRdb to the RT-PCR reads, yields one record per CDR3 protein. The sample records under 500,000 distinct CDR3 sequences, approximately 11% being singletons. The sequencing here drew on PBMCs from blood, taken roughly 6 weeks after vaccination. These receptor sequences come from a man aged 50 to 59 who received an inactivated influenza vaccine.

At least ten counts were recorded for this clonotype. This CDR3 reads CSARPAGQIGPQHF. CDR3 in DNA: TGCAGTGCTAGACCAGCGGGGCAAATCGGGCCCCAGCATTTT. The chain uses TRBV20-1 and TRBJ1-5; a possible D gene is TRBD1 (5 bases). V lost 2 bases to trimming and J lost 9 bases, with 17 bases between them. This CDR3 is built from 14 residues. Looked up from germline, CDR1 is DFQATT and CDR2 is SNEGSKA (reference sequence).

The CDR3 loop reads CSARDIKRGIQETQYF. The CDR3 nucleotides are TGCAGTGCTAGAGATATTAAGCGGGGGATTCAAGAGACCCAGTACTTC. The chain recombines TRBV20-1 with TRBJ2-5; TRBD2 aligns across 8 bases. Per germline, CDR1 DFQATT and CDR2 SNEGSKA (reference sequence). This CDR3 comprises 16 residues. With 0 bases clipped from V and 2 bases from J, the junction kept 8 bases outside the gene matches.

This clonotype was recorded at least ten times. This chain uses TRBV20-1 with TRBJ2-2, with 7 bases identical to TRBD2. Germline CDR1 DFQATT, CDR2 SNEGSKA (reference sequence). V shed 5 bases and J 1 base; nucleotides not matched to a gene: 1. There are 13 residues in the CDR3. The CDR3 nucleotides read TGCAGTGCTGGGGGGGTGAACACCGGGGAGCTGTTTTTT. Translation: CSAGGVNTGELFF.

This clonotype has a count of ten or more. The CDR3 loop reads CASSSGTGELGETQYF. CDR3 bases: TGTGCCAGCAGTTCGGGGACAGGCGAGCTCGGTGAGACCCAGTACTTC. The chain has TRBV28 and TRBJ2-5; 8 bases align to TRBD1. CDR1 is MDHEN and CDR2 is SYDVKM in the germline V gene. This CDR3 spans 16 amino acids. Trimming cost V 4 bases and J 5 bases; bases outside gene matches: 12.

This clonotype was seen a few times. The chain couples TRBV12-3 or TRBV12-4 to TRBJ1-2; D gene ambiguous. V shed 4 bases and J shed 3 bases, with 3 bases lying between them. The CDR3 has 11 residues. The CDR3 protein is CASSSDYGYTF. Here the CDR3 DNA reads TGTGCCAGCAGTTCGGACTATGGCTACACCTTC.

The chain uses TRBV6-4 and TRBJ1-5; D is unclear. The CDR3 covers 13 residues. Germline CDR1 and CDR2: MRHNA and SNTAGT. Deletions cut 11 bases from V and 2 bases from J, with 13 bases between. The CDR3 nucleotides are TGTGCCCCATCCGACCGCTGCAATCAGCCCCAGCATTTT. Protein sequence: CAPSDRCNQPQHF.

This clonotype showed up many times. V is TRBV7-2 and J is TRBJ1-5; TRBD1 matches at 7 bases. The CDR3 consists of 13 residues. V shed 5 bases and J 6 bases; nucleotides not matched to a gene: 4. Germline V gene sequence: CDR1 SGHTA, CDR2 FQGNSA. CDR3 coding DNA: TGTGCCAGCAGCAATGACAGGGTTCAGCCCCAGCATTTT. Its translation: CASSNDRVQPQHF.

Concerning this clonotype itself: This may arise from a read error, as a much more abundant clone is one base away. This chain joins TRBV5-1 and TRBJ2-7; D might be TRBD2 (5 bases). CDR1 and CDR2 (germline): SGHRS, YFSETQ. The CDR3 sequence is 14 residues long. The CDR3 coding sequence is TGCGCCAGCAGCTTTTTTCCTGGGAGCTACAAGCAGTACTTC. Translating it yields CASSFFPGSYKQYF.

This clonotype was counted ten times or more. This sequence joins TRBV5-4 and TRBJ1-1; 7 positions match TRBD1. Trimming at V came to 4 bases and at J to 3 bases, leaving 9 bases not matched to a gene. Germline CDR1 reads SGHNT; CDR2 reads YYREEE (reference sequence). This CDR3 has 15 amino acids. The DNA of the CDR3 is TGTGCCAGCAGCCCCGGACAGGCGACGTACACTGAAGCTTTCTTT. Translation gives CASSPGQATYTEAFF.

This clonotype was seen repeatedly, ten times or more. V and J are TRBV24-1 and TRBJ2-2; D gene unclear. Trimming cost V 6 bases and J 6 bases, with 7 bases left between them. The CDR3 totals 12 residues. CDR1 is KGHDR, CDR2 SFDVKD, per germline. The CDR3 reads CATSLGPGELFF. CDR3 DNA sequence: TGTGCCACCAGTCTGGGTCCCGGGGAGCTGTTTTTT.

This clonotype was detected a few times. The chain links TRBV9 to TRBJ1-3; 11 positions agree with TRBD1. The CDR3 is made up of 16 amino acids. CDR1 is SGDLS and CDR2 is YYNGEE in the germline V gene. Losses at the gene ends were 4 bases for V and 4 bases for J; bases not matched to a gene: 7. The DNA of the CDR3 is TGTGCCAGCAGCTCAACGGACAGGGGGCTCGGAAACACCATATATTTT. Protein sequence: CASSSTDRGLGNTIYF.

This clonotype came up a few times. This sequence joins TRBV5-1 and TRBJ2-1; tentatively, D is TRBD2 (7 bases). This CDR3 contains 17 residues. Germline loops: CDR1 SGHRS, CDR2 YFSETQ. Trimming shortened V by 4 bases and J by 0 bases, and 17 bases separated the two germline ends. The CDR3 sequence: CASSMMKRGHSYNEQFF. DNA of the CDR3: TGCGCCAGCAGCATGATGAAGCGGGGACACTCCTACAATGAGCAGTTCTTC.

This clonotype occurred many times. The J gene is TRBJ2-5, the V gene TRBV14; the D gene is possibly TRBD2 (5 bases). V dropped 0 bases and J dropped 7 bases, with 6 bases sitting between them. The CDR3 is 12 residues long. CDR1 is SGHDN, CDR2 FVKESK, per germline. CDR3 residues: CASSQDRGTQYF. As DNA, the CDR3 is TGTGCCAGCAGCCAAGATCGGGGGACCCAGTACTTC.

This clonotype was detected a few times. The chain joins TRBV2 to TRBJ1-3, with D tentatively TRBD1 (6 bases). Germline loops: CDR1 SNHLY, CDR2 FYNNEI. The CDR3 is made up of 17 amino acids. V was pared by 5 bases and J by 0 bases, with 17 bases between. CDR3: CASSPGLQGFSGNTIYF. In DNA, the CDR3 is TGTGCCAGCAGTCCTGGACTACAGGGCTTCTCTGGAAACACCATATATTTT.

This clonotype was seen a handful of times. This rearrangement joins TRBV4-1 to TRBJ2-3, with D possibly TRBD1 on 6 matching bases. V dropped 1 base and J dropped 3 bases, with 11 bases sitting between them. There are 15 residues in the CDR3. Looked up from germline, CDR1 is MGHRA and CDR2 is YSYEKL. This chain's CDR3 is CASSQGQARTDTQYF. As DNA, the CDR3 is TGCGCCAGCAGCCAAGGACAGGCAAGGACAGATACGCAGTATTTT.

This clonotype was seen a few times. The chain couples TRBV12-3 or TRBV12-4 to TRBJ1-5; D remains unclear. CDR3 length: 14 residues. The V end lost 5 bases, the J end lost 0 bases, and 8 bases lay between the germline ends. The CDR3 coding sequence is TGTGCCAGCAGTGAAACTACTAGCAATCAGCCCCAGCATTTT. It translates to CASSETTSNQPQHF.

This clonotype showed up just a few times. The chain carries TRBV2 and TRBJ2-1; 8 nucleotides align to TRBD2. From germline, CDR1 is SNHLY and CDR2 FYNNEI. The ends lost 6 bases at V and 3 bases at J; junction bases unmatched: 4. The CDR3 is 14 amino acids. CDR3 residues: CASRKGTSYNEQFF. CDR3 coding DNA: TGTGCCAGCAGGAAAGGGACTAGCTACAATGAGCAGTTCTTC.

This clonotype occurred many times. The CDR3 protein is CASSLGGYSYEQYF. As DNA, the CDR3 is TGCGCCAGCAGCTTAGGCGGGTACTCCTACGAGCAGTACTTC. The chain links TRBV5-1 to TRBJ2-7; tentative D call: TRBD2 (5 bases). V was pared by 2 bases and J by 0 bases, with 9 bases between. The CDR3 contains 14 residues. Germline V gene lookup returns CDR1 SGHRS and CDR2 YFSETQ.

The J gene is TRBJ2-5, the V gene TRBV3-1, with D hard to call. V lost 0 bases to trimming and J lost 6 bases, with 5 bases between them. The CDR3 totals 12 residues. Per the germline V gene, CDR1 is LGHDT and CDR2 is YNNKEL (reference sequence). Here the CDR3 DNA reads TGTGCCAGCAGCCAAGAGTATAAGACCCAGTACTTC. Encoded protein: CASSQEYKTQYF.

CDR3: CSAREVGQDVNTIYF. CDR3 sequence (DNA): TGCAGTGCTAGAGAAGTGGGACAGGACGTCAACACCATATATTTT. The rearrangement uses TRBV20-1 and TRBJ1-3; 8 bases are shared with TRBD1. Germline CDR1 is DFQATT and CDR2 is SNEGSKA (reference sequence). V dropped 0 bases and J dropped 7; count of bases not matched to a gene: 8. The CDR3 extends over 15 amino acids.

This clonotype has only a few counts. This chain links TRBV4-1 with TRBJ1-2, with D uncertain. Germline V gene data show CDR1 as MGHRA and CDR2 as YSYEKL. The CDR3 is 15 residues long. V lost 0 bases and J 7 bases, leaving 15 bases between the germline ends. The CDR3 reads CASSQDVAQSFGYTF. The CDR3 region has the DNA TGCGCCAGCAGCCAAGATGTCGCGCAGTCTTTTGGCTACACCTTC.

V is TRBV5-1 and J is TRBJ2-1, with TRBD2 matching 8 bases. CDR1 is SGHRS, CDR2 YFSETQ, per germline. The CDR3 contains 13 residues. Unmatched junction bases numbered 3, after V lost 4 bases and J lost 6 bases. DNA for the CDR3: TGCGCCAGCAGCCGCGGACTAGCCAATGAGCAGTTCTTC. It translates to CASSRGLANEQFF.

This clonotype was detected many times. The V and J genes are TRBV10-3 and TRBJ2-5; D gene unclear. This CDR3 has 14 residues. With 9 bases removed from V and 2 bases from J, the gap between germline ends came to 16 bases. Germline V gives CDR1 ENHRY, CDR2 SYGVKD. The CDR3 DNA follows: TGTGCCATTGCAACACGACATCTGCAAGAGACCCAGTACTTC. Its translation: CAIATRHLQETQYF.

This clonotype was counted a few times. V usage is TRBV12-3 or TRBV12-4 and J usage is TRBJ2-7, with D possibly being TRBD2 (6 bases). Trimming removed 7 bases at V and 6 bases at J, with 16 bases between. This CDR3 comprises 13 residues. The CDR3, as DNA: TGTGCCAGCACCACGCGGGGTATGGGCGAGCAGTACTTC. Translating gives CASTTRGMGEQYF.

This clonotype came up a few times. The chain has TRBV2 and TRBJ1-3; D possibly corresponds to TRBD1 (6 bases). Germline assignment: CDR1 SNHLY and CDR2 FYNNEI. The V gene lost 7 bases and the J gene lost 3 bases, with 7 bases spanning the gap. The CDR3 is 12 residues long. Here the CDR3 DNA reads TGTGCCAGCAACAGGGATGGAAACACCATATATTTT. Translation: CASNRDGNTIYF.